This T cell receptor beta chain derives from a study of molecular identifiers for immune sequencing clone quantification. This clonotype ranks as medium-sized. The CDR3 is 13 residues long. Germline CDR1 reads SEHNR; CDR2 reads FQNEAQ (reference sequence). V lost 5 bases to trimming and J lost 3 bases; unmatched junction nucleotides: 4. Using its own MiXCR run on the PCR reads, TCRdb lists one record per CDR3 protein. The table has some 12,000 distinct CDR3 sequences, under 20% seen once. The receptor's source is a human donor in good health. Some libraries in this study had Jurkat cell RNA spiked in. Sequencing input: naive CD8+ T cells from blood, with Jurkat cell RNA spiked in. Subset in this sample: FACS-sorted CD8+CD4-CCR7+CD45RA+ naive T cells. V gene TRBV7-9 combines with J gene TRBJ2-7; TRBD1 aligns across 7 bases. This CDR3 is CASSPGQVYEQYF. Here the CDR3 DNA reads TGTGCCAGCAGCCCCGGACAGGTCTACGAGCAGTACTTC.